This TCR beta chain was sequenced in a study of cytomegalovirus exposure and HLA in healthy donors. The overall study: Counted in an early data release were 65 million to 100 million unique TCRs from HLA-typed donors.

Study observations and caveats: Earlier analysis found most TCR beta V segments productive about 90% or about 30% of the time.

About this clone: Its antigen remains unidentified.

The CDR3 consists of 17 residues. CDR1 is SGHTS and CDR2 is YDEGEE in the germline V gene. V was cut by 1 base and J by 0 bases, with 17 bases left in between. PCR amplification relied on 60 Vbeta primers (plus 13 Jbeta primers). Assay used: immunoSEQ multiplex PCR; TCRdb lists only in-frame clones, some missing. The table lists 100,000 to 150,000 clones, 83% of them singletons. The clonotype originates from a man in his forties or fifties in good health and CMV-seronegative. The chain joins TRBV5-8 to TRBJ2-7, with D perhaps TRBD2 (6 bases). The sample consisted of PBMCs. This chain's CDR3 is CASSLSPDYKSSYEQYF. The CDR3 nucleotides are TGTGCCAGCAGCTTGAGTCCGGACTACAAGAGCTCCTACGAGCAGTACTTC.